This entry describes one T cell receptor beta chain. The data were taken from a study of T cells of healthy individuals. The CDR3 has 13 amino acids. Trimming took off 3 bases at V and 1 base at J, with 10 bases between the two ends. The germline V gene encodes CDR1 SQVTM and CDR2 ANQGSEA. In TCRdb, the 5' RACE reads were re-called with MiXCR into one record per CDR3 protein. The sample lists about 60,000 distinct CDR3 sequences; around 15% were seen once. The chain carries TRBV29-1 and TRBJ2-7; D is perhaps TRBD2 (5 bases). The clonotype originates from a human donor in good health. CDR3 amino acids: CSVDGSGSYEQYF. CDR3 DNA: TGCAGCGTTGATGGGAGTGGTTCCTACGAGCAGTACTTC.